This entry lists 30 T cell receptor beta chains sequenced from one sample in a study of blood T cell repertoires in COVID-19. Data came from immunoSEQ multiplex PCR; TCRdb stores just in-frame clones and leaves some out. The sample lists 200,000 to 250,000 clones, 84% occurring once. Sequencing was performed on PBMCs or T cells enriched from blood (not recorded which). The source of these receptors is a woman between 35 and 50 years old who had recovered from COVID-19.

In its sample, this clone was seen once. The chain carries TRBV6-5 and TRBJ1-6; D unresolved. The V gene lost 0 bases and the J gene lost 7 bases, with 13 bases spanning the gap. Looked up from germline, CDR1 is MNHEY and CDR2 is SVGAGI. The CDR3 sequence is 16 residues long. As DNA, the CDR3 is TGTGCCAGCAGTTACTCGAGGCGGAGTACCAATTCACCCCTCCACTTT. It yields the protein CASSYSRRSTNSPLHF.

This clone is a singleton in its sample. The chain is built from TRBV7-2 and TRBJ2-2; D gene ambiguous. V was pared by 7 bases and J by 1 base, with 10 bases between. CDR3 length equals 14 residues. The germline gives CDR1 SGHTA, CDR2 FQGNSA. The CDR3 bases are TGTGCCAGCAACGAAAACAGGAACACCGGGGAGCTGTTTTTT. This codes for CASNENRNTGELFF. Full variable domain (missing parts from reference TRBV7-2 and TRBJ2-2): GAGVSQSPSNKVTEKGKDVELRCDPISGHTALYWYRQSLGQGLEFLIYFQGNSAPDKSGLPSDRFSAERTGGSVSTLTIQRTQQEDSAVYLCASNENRNTGELFFGEGSRLTVL.

This sequence joins TRBV5-1 and TRBJ2-1, with TRBD1 matching 7 bases. The CDR3 sequence is 14 residues long. The germline gives CDR1 SGHRS, CDR2 YFSETQ. With 4 bases clipped from V and 9 bases from J, the junction kept 10 bases outside the gene matches. CDR3 coding DNA: TGCGCCAGCAGCACCGGGACAGACCTGGCTGAGCAGTTCTTC. Translated: CASSTGTDLAEQFF. The full variable domain, rest sourced from reference TRBV5-1 and TRBJ2-1, is KAGVTQTPRYLIKTRGQQVTLSCSPISGHRSVSWYQQTPGQGLQFLFEYFSETQRNKGNFPGRFSGRQFSNSRSEMNVSTLELGDSALYLCASSTGTDLAEQFFGPGTRLTVL.

On this clone itself: The junction departs from the called germline gene at one end, perhaps through a read error. The chain employs TRBV11-2 and TRBJ2-4; D ambiguous. Germline loops: CDR1 SGHAT, CDR2 FQNNGV. There are 14 residues in the CDR3. The CDR3 coding sequence is TGTGCCGGCAGCTTAGCCAGAGGCAAAAACATTCAGTACTTC. It translates to CAGSLARGKNIQYF.

The genes are TRBV6-1 and TRBJ1-2; TRBD1 agrees at 9 bases. The germline V gene has CDR1 MNHNS and CDR2 SASEGT. With 2 bases clipped from V and 8 bases from J, the junction kept 3 bases outside the gene matches. The CDR3 consists of 13 residues. The CDR3 DNA reads as TGTGCCAGCAGTGAATCCGGGACAGGGGGCTACACCTTC. This translates into CASSESGTGGYTF.

The rearrangement uses TRBV7-2 and TRBJ2-3; TRBD1 agrees at 8 bases. The germline CDR1 and CDR2 sequences are SGHTA and FQGNSA. Trimming cost V 5 bases and J 1 base; bases outside gene matches: 8. This CDR3 has 16 amino acids. The CDR3, as DNA: TGTGCCAGCAGCCCACAACAGGGGGGAGGCACAGATACGCAGTATTTT. Translated: CASSPQQGGGTDTQYF.

A few counts support this clone. The V and J genes are TRBV6-1 and TRBJ2-6, with 7 bases matching TRBD1. Losses at the gene ends were 1 base for V and 0 bases for J; bases not matched to a gene: 6. The CDR3 runs to 18 residues. Looked up from germline, CDR1 is MNHNS and CDR2 is SASEGT. The CDR3 protein is CASSEGNRGHSGANVLTF. The CDR3 region has the DNA TGTGCCAGCAGTGAAGGAAACAGGGGACACTCTGGGGCCAACGTCCTGACTTTC.

V gene TRBV7-2 combines with J gene TRBJ2-3; 10 bases match TRBD2. Looked up from germline, CDR1 is SGHTA and CDR2 is FQGNSA. V gave up 6 bases and J gave up 1 base; unmatched junction bases: 7. The CDR3 runs to 16 residues. The CDR3 region is CASRPTSGAGTDTQYF. In nucleotides, the CDR3 is TGTGCCAGCAGGCCCACTAGCGGGGCAGGCACAGATACGCAGTATTTT. Looking up the rest from reference TRBV7-2 and TRBJ2-3 gives the full variable domain: GAGVSQSPSNKVTEKGKDVELRCDPISGHTALYWYRQSLGQGLEFLIYFQGNSAPDKSGLPSDRFSAERTGGSVSTLTIQRTQQEDSAVYLCASRPTSGAGTDTQYFGPGTRLTVL.

The chain couples TRBV19 to TRBJ1-2; TRBD1 agrees at 8 bases. Per germline, CDR1 LNHDA and CDR2 SQIVND (reference sequence). This CDR3 has 15 residues. With 7 bases clipped from V and 4 bases from J, the junction kept 11 bases outside the gene matches. CDR3 in amino acids: CASKRILGTGYGYTF. Written as DNA, the CDR3 is TGTGCCAGTAAAAGGATCTTGGGGACAGGCTATGGCTACACCTTC.

The genes are TRBV3-1 (or the pseudogene TRBV3-2) and TRBJ2-1; 7 bases agree with TRBD1. Germline trimming cut 5 bases from V and 6 bases from J; bases unmatched to any gene: 10. The CDR3 length is 15 residues. Germline V gene data show CDR1 as LGHDT and CDR2 as YNNKEL (reference sequence). This CDR3 is CASSFRPTGTNEQFF. In DNA form, the CDR3 reads TGTGCCAGCAGCTTCCGACCGACAGGGACCAATGAGCAGTTCTTC.

The DNA of the CDR3 is TGTGCCAGCAGCTCCGCGCCGAGGGGGAAAGAGACCCAGTACTTC. It specifies CASSSAPRGKETQYF. The genes are TRBV7-9 and TRBJ2-5, with D perhaps matching TRBD1 (6 bases). V was shortened by 4 bases and J by 3 bases, with 15 bases between the two germline ends. Germline V gene lookup returns CDR1 SEHNR and CDR2 FQNEAQ (reference sequence). CDR3 size: 15 residues. The whole variable domain, filled in from reference TRBV7-9 and TRBJ2-5, reads DTGVSQNPRHKITKRGQNVTFRCDPISEHNRLYWYRQTLGQGPEFLTYFQNEAQLEKSRLLSDRFSAERPKGSFSTLEIQRTEQGDSAMYLCASSSAPRGKETQYFGPGTRLLVL.

The chain employs TRBV24-1 and TRBJ2-5; 14 bases agree with TRBD2. J was trimmed by 5 bases and V by 2 bases; bases with no gene match: 6. Germline V gene data show CDR1 as KGHDR and CDR2 as SFDVKD. This CDR3 region has 17 residues. CDR3 nucleotides: TGTGCCACCAGTGATTCCGGGACTAGCGGGAGACGGGAGACCCAGTACTTC. Residues: CATSDSGTSGRRETQYF.

CDR3 coding DNA: TGTGCCAGCAGTTATGGAGAAGATTCACCCCTCCACTTT. It encodes CASSYGEDSPLHF. V is TRBV6-5 and J is TRBJ1-6; D not resolved. This CDR3 is built from 13 residues. V lost 3 bases and J lost 8, with 8 bases in between. Germline CDR1 MNHEY, CDR2 SVGAGI.

This clone was observed a single time. The CDR3 bases are TGTGCCTGGAGTGCATACAGGGGTGGCTACACCTTC. The encoded protein is CAWSAYRGGYTF. The chain recombines TRBV30 with TRBJ1-2, with 7 bases matching TRBD1. CDR3 length equals 12 residues. V shed 1 base, J shed 7 bases, and the junction held 3 bases outside the gene matches. Germline-derived CDR1 and CDR2 are GTSNPN and SVGIG (reference sequence). Drawing the rest from reference TRBV30 and TRBJ1-2, the complete variable domain is SQTIHQWPATLVQPVGSPLSLECTVEGTSNPNLYWYRQAAGRGLQLLFYSVGIGQISSEVPQNLSASRPQDRQFILSSKKLLLSDSGFYLCAWSAYRGGYTFGSGTRLTVV.

V is TRBV28 and J is TRBJ2-2; no definite D call. CDR3 length equals 16 residues. Germline V CDR1 and CDR2: MDHEN, SYDVKM. The V end was cut by 7 bases, the J end by 1 base, with 16 bases between. CDR3: CASTLYRSRNTGELFF. In DNA form, the CDR3 reads TGTGCCAGCACCCTGTATCGGAGTAGGAACACCGGGGAGCTGTTTTTT.

This clone appeared a single time. This sequence joins TRBV11-2 and TRBJ2-5; 8 bases are shared with TRBD1. Germline trimming cut 5 bases from V and 5 bases from J; bases unmatched to any gene: 13. The CDR3 runs to 16 residues. The V gene's germline CDR1 is SGHAT and CDR2 FQNNGV. This CDR3 reads CASSTLTGTGRETQYF. The CDR3 bases are TGTGCCAGCAGCACTCTGACCGGGACAGGCCGCGAGACCCAGTACTTC.

This rearrangement joins TRBV14 to TRBJ1-4, with 7 bases identical to TRBD1. Trimming at V came to 1 base and at J to 7 bases, leaving 9 bases not matched to a gene. Germline values: CDR1 SGHDN, CDR2 FVKESK. This CDR3 comprises 16 residues. The CDR3 nucleotides are TGTGCCAGCAGCCAAGCTATGAACAGGGGCCGTGAAAAACTGTTTTTT. Protein: CASSQAMNRGREKLFF.

This clone is classed as medium-sized. This same CDR3 is encoded by further DNA sequences in the sample. The chain couples TRBV4-1 to TRBJ2-3, with 8 bases fitting TRBD2. The CDR3 contains 16 residues. J was trimmed by 2 bases and V by 4 bases; bases with no gene match: 8. Per germline, CDR1 MGHRA and CDR2 YSYEKL. In DNA form, the CDR3 reads TGCGCCAGCAGCCCGCTACTAGCGGTGATCACAGATACGCAGTATTTT. Protein: CASSPLLAVITDTQYF.

The chain joins TRBV18 to TRBJ1-1, with D hard to call. Per germline, CDR1 KGHSH and CDR2 LQKENI. The CDR3 covers 12 residues. Deletions cut 2 bases from V and 8 bases from J, with 9 bases between. CDR3 sequence reads: CASSPARGEAFF. The CDR3 DNA reads TGTGCCAGCTCACCAGCCCGGGGAGAAGCTTTCTTT.

The chain links TRBV4-1 to TRBJ2-5, with D perhaps matching TRBD2 (6 bases). Germline loops: CDR1 MGHRA, CDR2 YSYEKL. CDR3 size: 14 residues. The V end lost 1 base, the J end lost 5 bases, and 11 bases lay between the germline ends. CDR3 region: CASSQGLVSETQYF. For the CDR3, the DNA is TGCGCCAGCAGCCAAGGACTAGTGAGTGAGACCCAGTACTTC.

This chain links TRBV19 with TRBJ1-5; D not resolved. The CDR3 is made up of 15 amino acids. The V end lost 5 bases, the J end lost 3 bases, and 14 bases lay between the germline ends. Looked up from germline, CDR1 is LNHDA and CDR2 is SQIVND (reference sequence). CDR3 region: CASSGGSGTNQPQHF. The CDR3 coding sequence is TGTGCCAGTAGTGGAGGGTCCGGAACCAATCAGCCCCAGCATTTT.

This chain connects TRBV30 to TRBJ2-6; TRBD1 is a possible D gene (5 bases). Germline-derived CDR1 and CDR2 are GTSNPN and SVGIG (reference sequence). V lost 7 bases and J lost 0, with 10 bases in between. The length of the CDR3 is 14 residues. The CDR3 coding sequence is TGTGCCTCCTCCAGGGCCTCTGGGGCCAACGTCCTGACTTTC. It specifies CASSRASGANVLTF.

The chain links TRBV30 to TRBJ1-5; D gene ambiguous. The CDR3 spans 13 residues. V gave up 0 bases and J gave up 6 bases, with 9 bases separating them. Germline V gives CDR1 GTSNPN, CDR2 SVGIG (reference sequence). Here the CDR3 reads CAWSVRLSQPQHF. In nucleotides, the CDR3 is TGTGCCTGGAGTGTACGGTTAAGTCAGCCCCAGCATTTT.

J is TRBJ1-1 and V is TRBV18; D is unresolved. CDR1 and CDR2 from the germline V gene are KGHSH and LQKENI. This CDR3 has 12 amino acids. The V and J ends lost 6 bases and 4 bases respectively, with 9 bases between them. In nucleotides, the CDR3 is TGTGCCAGCTCGTTAACCGGCACTGAAGCTTTCTTT. It codes for CASSLTGTEAFF.

The chain combines TRBV29-1 with TRBJ1-1, with D tentatively TRBD1 (5 bases). The CDR3 is 15 residues long. Germline V lookup: CDR1 SQVTM, CDR2 ANQGSEA. V was shortened by 4 bases and J by 4 bases, with 19 bases between the two germline ends. CDR3: CSVVAAGGEGTEAFF. The CDR3 region has the DNA TGCAGCGTTGTGGCCGCTGGGGGGGAAGGCACTGAAGCTTTCTTT.

A single count supports this clone. This same CDR3 is encoded by further DNA sequences in the sample. The rearrangement uses TRBV27 and TRBJ1-2; a possible D gene is TRBD1 (6 bases). With 2 bases removed from V and 4 bases from J, the gap between germline ends came to 8 bases. The CDR3 contains 13 residues. Germline V gives CDR1 MNHEY, CDR2 SMNVEV (reference sequence). The CDR3 DNA reads TGTGCCAGCAGTTTAGGGGGCGGCTATGGCTACACCTTC. Its translation is CASSLGGGYGYTF.

The chain links TRBV25-1 to TRBJ1-3, with D perhaps TRBD1 (6 bases). The germline V gene has CDR1 MGHDK and CDR2 SYGVNS. CDR3 length: 14 amino acids. Trimming took off 2 bases at V and 2 bases at J, with 7 bases between the two ends. DNA of the CDR3: TGTGCCAGCAGTGAACCAGGGGCTGGAAACACCATATATTTT. As protein: CASSEPGAGNTIYF.

The chain carries TRBV10-1 and TRBJ2-7, with 9 bases aligning to TRBD1. The CDR3 spans 15 residues. V lost 0 bases and J lost 6; bases outside the gene matches: 6. The germline V gene encodes CDR1 WNHNN and CDR2 SYGVQD (reference sequence). This CDR3 reads CASSESRTGVIEQYF. Written as DNA, the CDR3 is TGCGCCAGCAGTGAGTCGCGGACAGGGGTTATCGAGCAGTACTTC.

In its sample, this clone was seen once. J is TRBJ2-2 and V is TRBV2; 7 nucleotides line up with TRBD2. V lost 6 bases and J lost 1; bases outside the gene matches: 5. This CDR3 has 15 residues. Germline values: CDR1 SNHLY, CDR2 FYNNEI. CDR3 loop: CASRYGTMNTGELFF. In nucleotides, the CDR3 is TGTGCCAGCAGGTACGGGACTATGAACACCGGGGAGCTGTTTTTT.

This chain connects TRBV6-5 to TRBJ1-5; D remains ambiguous. The germline V and J ends were trimmed by 8 bases and 0 bases, with 11 bases remaining between them. The CDR3 is 14 residues long. The V gene's germline CDR1 is MNHEY and CDR2 SVGAGI. The CDR3 spells CASSAGNSNQPQHF. The DNA for the CDR3 is TGTGCCAGCTCGGCGGGAAATAGCAATCAGCCCCAGCATTTT.